The 20 T cell receptor beta chains reported below all come from one sample, sequenced in a study of T cells after yellow fever vaccination. TCRdb itself ran the 5' RACE reads through MiXCR, one entry per CDR3 protein. The table records 500,000 to 650,000 distinct CDR3 sequences, around an eighth of them present only once. The source material was PBMCs, sampled on the day of the yellow fever booster vaccination. The receptors originated from a man aged 30-40 years who received the YFV17D yellow fever vaccine.

This clonotype was recorded only once. The chain recombines TRBV7-8 with TRBJ2-2; D gene ambiguous. CDR1 is SGHVS and CDR2 is FQNEAQ in the germline V gene. The CDR3 runs 15 residues. Trimming pared 9 bases from V and 3 bases from J, leaving 17 bases between. This chain's CDR3 is CASLPPSPYTGELFF. CDR3 nucleotides: TGTGCCAGTCTGCCCCCTTCCCCCTACACCGGGGAGCTGTTTTTT.

In its sample, this clonotype was seen many times. This chain uses TRBV18 with TRBJ1-1, with unresolved D. The CDR3 covers 13 residues. Germline V gives CDR1 KGHSH, CDR2 LQKENI. The V gene lost 8 bases and the J gene lost 0 bases, with 10 bases spanning the gap. CDR3 protein: CASSPGLNTEAFF. The CDR3 nucleotides read TGTGCCAGCAGCCCAGGATTGAACACTGAAGCTTTCTTT.

The sample holds one count of this clonotype. This sequence joins TRBV20-1 and TRBJ2-7; 8 bases agree with TRBD2. The CDR3 has 14 amino acids. Germline values: CDR1 DFQATT, CDR2 SNEGSKA (reference sequence). Losses at the gene ends were 3 bases for V and 5 bases for J; bases not matched to a gene: 9. The CDR3 is CSARQGAGANEQYF. Written as DNA, the CDR3 is TGCAGTGCTAGGCAGGGAGCGGGAGCCAACGAGCAGTACTTC.

This chain connects TRBV7-8 to TRBJ1-6; TRBD1 matches at 9 bases. CDR1 SGHVS and CDR2 FQNEAQ come from the germline V gene. The CDR3 is 15 residues long. V lost 3 bases, J lost 15 bases, and 12 bases stayed unmatched. CDR3 DNA: TGTGCCAGCAGCTTTCCGGGGACAGGGACTCTCGGCCTCCACTTT. Translated, it gives CASSFPGTGTLGLHF.

This clonotype occurred a few times. This chain uses TRBV6-5 with TRBJ2-7; 10 bases agree with TRBD2. The ends lost 0 bases at V and 7 bases at J; junction bases unmatched: 6. The CDR3 sequence is 15 residues long. CDR1 MNHEY and CDR2 SVGAGI come from the germline V gene. The DNA for the CDR3 is TGTGCCAGCAGTTACTCAACCCTAGCGGGAGTTGAGCAGTACTTC. As protein: CASSYSTLAGVEQYF.

This clonotype was counted only a few times. V and J are TRBV14 and TRBJ2-2, with D perhaps matching TRBD2 (6 bases). CDR3 length: 18 amino acids. V lost 0 bases to trimming and J lost 6 bases, with 20 bases between them. CDR1 SGHDN and CDR2 FVKESK come from the germline V gene. The CDR3 sequence: CASSQEGRRVQRAGELFF. The CDR3 nucleotides are TGTGCCAGCAGCCAAGAAGGTCGGAGGGTCCAGCGCGCCGGGGAGCTGTTTTTT.

This clonotype was counted a few times. The J gene is TRBJ2-1, the V gene TRBV4-2; D unclear. With 0 bases removed from V and 7 bases from J, the gap between germline ends came to 13 bases. The CDR3 runs 15 residues. CDR1 is LGHNA, CDR2 YNFKEQ, per germline. The CDR3 nucleotides are TGTGCCAGCAGCCAAGATCGCGCGAGCTCAAATGAGCAGTTCTTC. It yields the protein CASSQDRASSNEQFF.

V and J are TRBV11-3 and TRBJ2-7; 10 nucleotides agree with TRBD2. Germline V lookup: CDR1 SGHNT, CDR2 YENEEA. V lost 8 bases to trimming and J lost 5 bases; unmatched junction nucleotides: 9. The CDR3 length is 14 residues. The chain's CDR3 is CASSLRGTSDEQYF. As DNA, the CDR3 is TGTGCCAGCTCCCTCCGGGGGACTAGCGACGAGCAGTACTTC.

The chain recombines TRBV5-5 with TRBJ2-7; D not resolved. V shed 4 bases and J shed 4 bases, with 18 bases lying between them. The CDR3 sequence is 15 residues long. CDR1 and CDR2 from the germline V gene are SGHKS and YYEKEE (reference sequence). As DNA, the CDR3 is TGTGCCAGCAGCATCGCATCCGGTGAATTATACGAGCAGTACTTC. Residues: CASSIASGELYEQYF.

This clonotype was counted between two and nine times. This chain uses TRBV20-1 with TRBJ2-7, with D possibly TRBD1 on 6 matching bases. Per the germline V gene, CDR1 is DFQATT and CDR2 is SNEGSKA (reference sequence). CDR3 length: 13 amino acids. Trimming took 3 bases from V and 2 from J, leaving 11 bases between them. The CDR3, as DNA: TGCAGTGCTAGGGCTGCAGGGGCCTACGAGCAGTACTTC. Its translation: CSARAAGAYEQYF.

This clonotype was found a few times. V gene TRBV12-3 or TRBV12-4 combines with J gene TRBJ2-2; D might be TRBD1 (7 bases). V was clipped by 10 bases and J by 2 bases, with 17 bases between them. CDR3 length: 15 amino acids. The CDR3 loop is CAISGGTANTGELFF. In nucleotides, the CDR3 is TGTGCCATCTCAGGGGGGACAGCCAACACCGGGGAGCTGTTTTTT.

V gene TRBV20-1 combines with J gene TRBJ2-3; 11 bases map to TRBD2. Germline CDR1 and CDR2: DFQATT and SNEGSKA (reference sequence). This CDR3 region has 16 residues. The trim removed 3 bases at V and 7 bases at J, leaving 12 bases unmatched. The CDR3 reads CSARNPLAGVSYTQYF. The CDR3 DNA reads TGCAGTGCTAGGAACCCACTAGCGGGAGTTTCATATACGCAGTATTTT.

The chain couples TRBV5-1 to TRBJ1-2; no definite D call. The CDR3 sequence is 16 residues long. Trimming pared 3 bases from V and 3 bases from J, leaving 18 bases between. Germline V lookup: CDR1 SGHRS, CDR2 YFSETQ. The chain's CDR3 is CASSWGGSSAYYGYTF. The CDR3 DNA sequence: TGCGCCAGCAGCTGGGGAGGGTCTTCCGCCTACTATGGCTACACCTTC.

The rearrangement links TRBV23-1 to TRBJ2-7; D gene unclear. TRBV23-1 has ORF status, its function being uncertain. This CDR3 has 15 amino acids. The germline V and J ends were trimmed by 0 bases and 0 bases, with 9 bases remaining between them. The chain's CDR3 is CASSQSRRFSYEQYF. The CDR3 nucleotides are TGCGCCAGCAGTCAATCAAGGCGGTTCTCCTACGAGCAGTACTTC.

This chain's CDR3 is CSARSGRADTQYF. CDR3 bases: TGCAGTGCCAGGAGCGGGAGGGCAGATACGCAGTATTTT. The J gene is TRBJ2-3, the V gene TRBV20-1; 10 nucleotides line up with TRBD2. Germline V gene sequence: CDR1 DFQATT, CDR2 SNEGSKA (reference sequence). CDR3 length: 13 residues. The junction had 4 bases not matched to a gene; V was cut back by 6 bases and J by 4 bases.

The V call is TRBV14, the J call TRBJ2-3; TRBD2 might be the D (5 bases). The germline CDR1 and CDR2 sequences are SGHDN and FVKESK. Trimming cost V 2 bases and J 0 bases, with 12 bases left between them. The CDR3 extends over 16 amino acids. CDR3 sequence reads: CASSQNSGLSTDTQYF. The CDR3 DNA reads as TGTGCCAGCAGCCAAAATTCCGGACTGAGCACAGATACGCAGTATTTT.

In this sample, this clonotype turned up many times. The chain uses TRBV20-1 and TRBJ2-3; 7 bases agree with TRBD1. V dropped 4 bases and J dropped 1; count of bases not matched to a gene: 5. There are 14 residues in the CDR3. From germline, CDR1 is DFQATT and CDR2 SNEGSKA (reference sequence). In DNA, the CDR3 is TGCAGTGCTACGACAGGGTCCCGCACAGATACGCAGTATTTT. Translated: CSATTGSRTDTQYF.

The chain is built from TRBV7-3 and TRBJ1-2; D might be TRBD1 (5 bases). Trimming shortened V by 1 base and J by 1 base, and 7 bases separated the two germline ends. CDR3 length: 14 residues. CDR1 is SGHTA, CDR2 FQGTGA, per germline. CDR3 DNA: TGTGCCAGCAGCTTAAATGGGGGTAACTATGGCTACACCTTC. It translates to CASSLNGGNYGYTF.

This clonotype has a count of ten or more. The chain couples TRBV29-1 to TRBJ2-4; D is unclear. V was shortened by 4 bases and J by 6 bases, with 4 bases between the two germline ends. Germline CDR1 SQVTM, CDR2 ANQGSEA. The CDR3 runs to 10 residues. The CDR3 loop is CSVGTNIQYF. The CDR3 DNA reads TGCAGCGTTGGGACAAACATTCAGTACTTC.

The chain joins TRBV2 to TRBJ2-1, with TRBD2 matching over 7 bases. This CDR3 has 14 residues. Germline CDR1 is SNHLY and CDR2 is FYNNEI. Trimming cost V 10 bases and J 7 bases; bases outside gene matches: 13. In DNA, the CDR3 is TGTGCCAACGTAGCGGAGTTGGGAGGGAATGAGCAGTTCTTC. It yields the protein CANVAELGGNEQFF.